One TCR gamma chain is described in this entry. Its antigen is not known. TCRdb records a much larger clone's protein for this DNA, with a difference at residue 8 that likely arises from a read error; the protein given is the translation of the DNA. This sample is part of a study of gamma delta lymphoproliferative disorders and STAT genes. Study background: For the delta chain, EuroClonality-NGS standard procedure was applied.

V lost 0 bases to trimming and J lost 12 bases; unmatched junction nucleotides: 11. Germline CDR1 reads EGSNGY; CDR2 reads YDSYNSKV. The CDR3 totals 13 residues. The receptor sequences were amplified from genomic DNA of peripheral blood mononuclear cells. Study-wide points: Symptomatic patients lacked Vgamma9-JgammaP and Vdelta2-Ddelta3-Jdelta1 major clones. Patient gamma repertoires clustered apart from healthy controls; delta did not.

TCRdb redid clone calling on the multiplex PCR reads using CATT. The table shows about 1,800 gamma-chain clones, with 7% occurring only once. Sequencing input: blood. The TCR originated in a human donor with gamma-delta T-cell large granular lymphocyte leukemia. The J gene is TRGJ1 or TRGJ2, the V gene TRGV2. TCRdb leaves out the J gene; it was filled in here by matching the DNA to germline. The CDR3 sequence: CATWDGNTTGKLF. In DNA, the CDR3 is TGTGCCACCTGGGACGGGAACACCACCGGGAAACTCTTT.